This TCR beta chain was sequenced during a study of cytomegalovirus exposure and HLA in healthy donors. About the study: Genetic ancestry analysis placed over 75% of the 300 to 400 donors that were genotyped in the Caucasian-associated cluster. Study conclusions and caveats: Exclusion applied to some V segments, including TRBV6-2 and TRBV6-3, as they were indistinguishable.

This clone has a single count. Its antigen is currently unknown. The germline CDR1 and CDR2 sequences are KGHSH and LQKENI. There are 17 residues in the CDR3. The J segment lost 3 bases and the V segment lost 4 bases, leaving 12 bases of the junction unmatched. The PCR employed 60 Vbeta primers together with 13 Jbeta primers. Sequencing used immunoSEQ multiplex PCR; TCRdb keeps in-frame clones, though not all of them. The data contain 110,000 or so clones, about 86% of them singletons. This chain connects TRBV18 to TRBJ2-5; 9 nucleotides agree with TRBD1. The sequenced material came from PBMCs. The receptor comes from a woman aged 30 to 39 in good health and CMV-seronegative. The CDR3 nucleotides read TGTGCCAGCTCACGCGCGACAGGGGGTGAAAGGGAAGAGACCCAGTACTTC. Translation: CASSRATGGEREETQYF.